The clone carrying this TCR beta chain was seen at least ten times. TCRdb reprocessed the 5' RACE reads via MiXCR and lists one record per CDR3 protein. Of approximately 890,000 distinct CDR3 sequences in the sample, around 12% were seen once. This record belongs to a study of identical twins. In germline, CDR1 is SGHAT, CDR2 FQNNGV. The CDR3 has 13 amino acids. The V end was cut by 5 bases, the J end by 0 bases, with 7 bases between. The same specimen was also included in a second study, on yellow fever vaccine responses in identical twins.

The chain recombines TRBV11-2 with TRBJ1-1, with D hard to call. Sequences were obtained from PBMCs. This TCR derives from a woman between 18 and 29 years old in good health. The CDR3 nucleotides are TGTGCCAGCAGCCCCCGGATGAACACTGAAGCTTTCTTT. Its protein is CASSPRMNTEAFF.